What follows is one T cell receptor (beta chain) and its context. The target antigen is unknown. The V end was cut by 4 bases, the J end by 2 bases, with 15 bases between. The CDR3 spans 15 residues. This sample is drawn from a study of shared clonotypes between healthy human individuals. Study-wide points: Shared clonotypes across all four donors exceeded non-shared ones in generation probability. Among several donors, 4.5% to 5.5% of naive CD4 clonotypes were found in common.

The assay was run at deep level. Some clones are missing from TCRdb's copy, which holds only in-frame ones; the method was immunoSEQ multiplex PCR. The data contain approximately 1.1 million clones, around three quarters of them singletons. The TCR comes from a man aged 18 to 29 in good health. Some clones in this sample may be carry-over from other donors' samples. The sample consisted of memory CD4+ T cells from PBMCs. Specified subset: CD45RA-negative fraction. The chain employs TRBV23-1 and TRBJ2-7; TRBD2 might be the D (6 bases). TRBV23-1 is flagged as an ORF with uncertain function. Here the CDR3 DNA reads TGCGCCAGCAGTCCGATCAGGAGGGGTCCCTACGAGCAGTACTTC. Protein sequence: CASSPIRRGPYEQYF.